This T cell receptor beta chain was recovered during a study of OX40 agonist ivuxolimab in advanced cancers. The overall study: Patients received ivuxolimab, an intravenous treatment, every 2 weeks at 0.01 to 10 mg/kg.

Profiling relied on immunoSEQ multiplex PCR, and the TCRdb table lists in-frame clones only, not all of them. The sample carries more than 25,000 clones, 70% to 90% recorded once. The study's findings and limits: There were, on average, more expanded clones in CD8+ T cells than in CD4+. The antigen specificity of the peripheral T cells (those that were expanded) was not determined.

As regards this clone: What it recognizes is unknown.

The CDR3 is made up of 14 amino acids. Deletions cut 4 bases from V and 5 bases from J, with 13 bases between. Germline CDR1 SGHRS, CDR2 YFSETQ. Sequences were derived from CD4+ or CD8+ T cells sorted from blood, sampled in a trial of the OX40 agonist ivuxolimab. The TCR was taken from an adult with an advanced solid tumor such as melanoma, head and neck, liver or kidney cancer. The chain is built from TRBV5-1 and TRBJ2-1; possible D gene TRBD2, 6 bases. CDR3 amino acids: CASSPGLPNNEQFF. Here the CDR3 DNA reads TGCGCCAGCAGCCCGGGACTCCCCAACAATGAGCAGTTCTTC.